This T cell receptor (beta chain) was obtained from a study of blood T cell repertoires in COVID-19. Sequenced by immunoSEQ multiplex PCR; TCRdb stores in-frame clones only, minus some. The sample holds approximately 450,000 clones, roughly 87% seen once. The clonotype comes from a woman aged 18-30 years with acute COVID-19. Sequencing used PBMCs or T cells enriched from blood (not recorded which).

CDR3 coding DNA: TGTGCCAGCAGCTTAGCGGGTAGCGGGGGACATCCCAGCACAGATACGCAGTATTTT. Translation gives CASSLAGSGGHPSTDTQYF. The genes are TRBV7-6 and TRBJ2-3; 9 bases align to TRBD2. The CDR3 spans 19 residues. Germline V gene data show CDR1 as SGHVS and CDR2 as FNYEAQ. After removal of 0 bases from V and 0 bases from J, the junction contained 10 bases not matched to a gene.